The T cell receptor beta chain under discussion was sequenced for a study of beta chain features in type 1 diabetes. The whole isolated RNA underwent reverse transcription, so sequencing captured expressed TCRB transcripts. The assay was immunoSEQ multiplex PCR, and TCRdb's table has in-frame clones only and misses some. The table shows tens of thousands of clones, with roughly 34% occurring only once. Germline lookup yields CDR1 SGHTS and CDR2 YDEGEE. The V segment lost 4 bases and the J segment 2 bases; nucleotides outside the gene matches: 11. The CDR3 is 16 residues long. A heparinised blood draw that averaged around 110 mL was obtained once from each donor.

The sequenced sample consisted of stem cell memory CD4+ T cells from blood. This chain uses TRBV5-8 with TRBJ1-2; TRBD1 agrees at 7 bases. The clonotype was recovered from a woman aged 18-29 years in good health. The CDR3 bases are TGTGCCAGCAGCCGGACAGGTACAGGGGTGAACTATGGCTACACCTTC. It specifies CASSRTGTGVNYGYTF.